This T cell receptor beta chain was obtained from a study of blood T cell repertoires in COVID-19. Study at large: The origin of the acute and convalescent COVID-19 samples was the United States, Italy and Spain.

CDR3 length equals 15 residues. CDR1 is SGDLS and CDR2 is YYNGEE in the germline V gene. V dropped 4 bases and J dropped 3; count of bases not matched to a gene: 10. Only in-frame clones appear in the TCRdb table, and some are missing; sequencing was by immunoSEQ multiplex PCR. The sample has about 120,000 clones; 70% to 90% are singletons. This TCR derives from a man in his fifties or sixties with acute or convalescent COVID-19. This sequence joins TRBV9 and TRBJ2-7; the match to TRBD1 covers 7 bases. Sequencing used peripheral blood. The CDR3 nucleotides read TGTGCCAGCAGCACGCAGACAGGGAATAGCTACGAGCAGTACTTC. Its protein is CASSTQTGNSYEQYF.